Sequencing of this T cell receptor (beta chain) was carried out in a study of blood T cell repertoires in COVID-19. About the study: The United States, Italy and Spain were the sources of the acute and convalescent COVID-19 samples. Sources were T cells, B-cell-depleted T cells, or PBMCs; the material itself was cDNA or gDNA.

Using immunoSEQ multiplex PCR, the repertoire was profiled, and TCRdb retains in-frame clones only, with some absent. The table shows some 200,000 clones, with around 80% occurring only once. This CDR3 comprises 12 residues. The V end was cut by 5 bases, the J end by 8 bases, with 12 bases between. Germline V gene data show CDR1 as SNHLY and CDR2 as FYNNEI. Participants came from about two dozen US areas, aged about 18 to 89 years. Clinical histories supplied by participants themselves formed the basis of cohort assignment. The J gene is TRBJ1-1, the V gene TRBV2, with a tentative D call TRBD1 (5 bases). The sample comprised PBMCs or T cells enriched from blood (not recorded which). The TCR sequence derives from a woman in her thirties or forties with acute COVID-19. This CDR3 is CASSLDNSEAFF. The DNA of the CDR3 is TGTGCCAGCAGTCTGGACAACTCAGAAGCTTTCTTT.